The sequence of this T cell receptor beta chain was determined in a study of shared clonotypes between healthy human individuals. Looking at the study overall: For every donor, three CD4 naive, three CD4 memory, two CD8 naive and one CD8 memory plates were used.

V gave up 1 base and J gave up 2 bases; unmatched junction bases: 4. This CDR3 comprises 16 residues. Germline CDR1 and CDR2: SGHRS and YFSETQ. On this clone itself: Its antigen is as yet unknown.

Several immunoSEQ plates held equal portions of the genomic DNA taken from each subset. TCRdb's table, derived via immunoSEQ multiplex PCR, lists solely in-frame clones and lacks some. The sample carries about 2.4 million clones, 90% to 95% recorded once. General study findings and limits: The sharing of 4.5% to 5.5% of naive CD4 clonotypes was seen across a handful of donors. Non-shared clonotypes had lower generation probabilities than clonotypes shared by all four sorted-subset donors.

Source material: naive CD4+ T cells sorted from blood. Indicated subset: CD45RA+ positively selected. This TCR was recovered from a man in his late teens or twenties in good health. The chain links TRBV5-1 to TRBJ1-4; TRBD1 agrees at 8 bases. CDR3 bases: TGCGCCAGCAGCTTGTCACCAGGGGGCACTAATGAAAAACTGTTTTTT. This codes for CASSLSPGGTNEKLFF.